This passage covers 27 T cell receptor beta chains from one sample sequenced in a study of beta chain features in type 1 diabetes. The study reverse transcribed the entire isolated RNA, so it sequenced expressed TCRB transcripts. The method was immunoSEQ multiplex PCR; TCRdb's version includes in-frame clones alone and lacks a portion of them. The sample comprises 400,000 to 600,000 clones, approximately 28% of which are singletons, and about 0.065% rests with the top ten. Sequenced sample: naive CD4+ T cells from blood. These TCRs come from a man aged 18 to 29 in good health.

J is TRBJ2-3 and V is TRBV9, with 11 bases fitting TRBD2. The CDR3 has 16 amino acids. The ends lost 4 bases at V and 0 bases at J; junction bases unmatched: 4. Per the germline V gene, CDR1 is SGDLS and CDR2 is YYNGEE. CDR3 residues: CASSFRTSGSTDTQYF. The CDR3 region has the DNA TGTGCCAGCAGCTTTCGGACTAGCGGGAGCACAGATACGCAGTATTTT.

This clone showed up just a few times. The chain joins TRBV4-3 to TRBJ2-7; 15 nucleotides match TRBD2. Germline CDR1 reads LGHNA; CDR2 reads YSLEER. J was trimmed by 4 bases and V by 3 bases; bases with no gene match: 7. This CDR3 has 17 residues. The CDR3 is CASSHGTGTSGRYEQYF. In DNA form, the CDR3 reads TGCGCCAGCAGCCACGGAACCGGGACTAGCGGGAGGTACGAGCAGTACTTC.

This clone was observed a few times. The chain joins TRBV4-1 to TRBJ2-7; the match to TRBD2 covers 12 bases. Germline V lookup: CDR1 MGHRA, CDR2 YSYEKL. J lost 2 bases, V lost 5 bases, and 10 bases had no gene match. The CDR3 loop spans 17 amino acids. CDR3 DNA: TGCGCCAGCAGCGCAAAACTTACTAGCGGGAGGACCTACGAGCAGTACTTC. It is translated as CASSAKLTSGRTYEQYF.

The CDR3 nucleotides read TGTGCCAGCTCCATAGCGGGGACCGCGCAGTATTTT. Translated, it gives CASSIAGTAQYF. V is TRBV7-9 and J is TRBJ2-3; TRBD2 agrees at 8 bases. The CDR3 extends over 12 amino acids. V trimming: 8 bases; J trimming: 10 bases; junction bases outside the gene matches: 8. Germline V gives CDR1 SEHNR, CDR2 FQNEAQ (reference sequence).

The gene calls are TRBV15 and TRBJ2-3; D not certain. The CDR3 runs 15 residues. CDR1 LNHNV and CDR2 YYDKDF come from the germline V gene (reference sequence). V was shortened by 0 bases and J by 2 bases, with 9 bases between the two germline ends. CDR3 in DNA: TGTGCCACCAGCAGAGATCGGGCGCACACAGATACGCAGTATTTT. Amino acid sequence: CATSRDRAHTDTQYF.

The V and J genes are TRBV4-3 and TRBJ2-1; D tentatively reads TRBD1 or TRBD2 (5 bases each). CDR1 is LGHNA and CDR2 is YSLEER in the germline V gene. This CDR3 region has 16 residues. Trimming removed 3 bases from V and 2 bases from J, with 14 bases in between. CDR3: CASSHYGTGTYNEQFF. DNA for the CDR3: TGCGCCAGCAGCCATTACGGGACGGGGACCTACAATGAGCAGTTCTTC.

The chain links TRBV6-1 to TRBJ2-1; no definite D call. This CDR3 has 12 amino acids. Germline lookup yields CDR1 MNHNS and CDR2 SASEGT. The ends were cut back, 5 bases at V and 9 bases at J, with 11 bases in the middle. The CDR3 reads CASSQRSGEQFF. The DNA for the CDR3 is TGTGCCAGCAGTCAGAGGTCGGGTGAGCAGTTCTTC.

The rearrangement links TRBV4-2 to TRBJ2-3, with 14 bases that match TRBD2. Trimming at V came to 0 bases and at J to 2 bases, leaving 7 bases not matched to a gene. CDR3 length equals 19 residues. Germline V gene data show CDR1 as LGHNA and CDR2 as YNFKEQ. As DNA, the CDR3 is TGTGCCAGCAGCCAAGAAGGCCGGACTAGCGGGGGGATCACAGATACGCAGTATTTT. Its translation: CASSQEGRTSGGITDTQYF.

This clone appeared a few times. This specimen includes other DNA sequences encoding the same CDR3. The gene calls are TRBV30 and TRBJ1-2; D not certain. From germline, CDR1 is GTSNPN and CDR2 SVGIG (reference sequence). Trimming stripped 0 bases from V and 8 bases from J, with 7 bases between. The CDR3 consists of 11 residues. The CDR3 sequence is CAWSVGGGYTF. CDR3 DNA: TGTGCCTGGAGTGTAGGCGGGGGCTACACCTTC. The whole variable domain, remainder taken from reference TRBV30 and TRBJ1-2, is SQTIHQWPATLVQPVGSPLSLECTVEGTSNPNLYWYRQAAGRGLQLLFYSVGIGQISSEVPQNLSASRPQDRQFILSSKKLLLSDSGFYLCAWSVGGGYTFGSGTRLTVV.

This clone turned up a few times. The chain employs TRBV9 and TRBJ2-1, with 7 bases matching TRBD2. Germline CDR1 SGDLS, CDR2 YYNGEE. V shed 2 bases, J shed 1 base, and the junction held 3 bases outside the gene matches. The CDR3 length is 15 residues. CDR3 nucleotide sequence: TGTGCCAGCAGCGTCATGGGAGGGTCCTACAATGAGCAGTTCTTC. Residues: CASSVMGGSYNEQFF. The full variable domain, in which reference TRBV9 and TRBJ2-1 provide the parts outside the CDR3, is DSGVTQTPKHLITATGQRVTLRCSPRSGDLSVYWYQQSLDQGLQFLIQYYNGEERAKGNILERFSAQQFPDLHSELNLSSLELGDSALYFCASSVMGGSYNEQFFGPGTRLTVL.

The J gene is TRBJ2-6, the V gene TRBV10-3, with a tentative D call TRBD1 (5 bases). The V end lost 2 bases, the J end lost 0 bases, and 8 bases lay between the germline ends. Per germline, CDR1 ENHRY and CDR2 SYGVKD. The CDR3 is made up of 16 amino acids. The CDR3 DNA reads as TGTGCCATCAGTGAGAACGACAGCTCTGGGGCCAACGTCCTGACTTTC. This codes for CAISENDSSGANVLTF.

This clone appeared once. The chain couples TRBV28 to TRBJ1-2; unclear D gene. Germline-derived CDR1 and CDR2 are MDHEN and SYDVKM. Trimming left V 3 bases short and J 4 bases short, with 6 bases between. The CDR3 contains 12 residues. The CDR3 protein is CASSFQAYGYTF. CDR3 sequence (DNA): TGTGCCAGCAGTTTTCAGGCCTATGGCTACACCTTC.

For the CDR3, the DNA is TGTGCCAGCAGCTTAGGAGGGACTGGAAGTGAAAAACTGTTTTTT. Protein: CASSLGGTGSEKLFF. This chain connects TRBV7-6 to TRBJ1-4; D perhaps matches TRBD1 (5 bases). V was pared by 1 base and J by 7 bases, with 13 bases between. CDR1 and CDR2 from the germline V gene are SGHVS and FNYEAQ. The CDR3 length is 15 residues.

The rearrangement joins TRBV18 to TRBJ2-1; 12 nucleotides agree with TRBD2. This CDR3 has 19 amino acids. J lost 0 bases, V lost 6 bases, and 12 bases had no gene match. The germline V gene has CDR1 KGHSH and CDR2 LQKENI. For the CDR3, the DNA is TGTGCCAGCTCTCGTCTTCTCCTAGCGGGAGGGCCCTCCTACAATGAGCAGTTCTTC. Its translation: CASSRLLLAGGPSYNEQFF.

The rearrangement uses TRBV13 and TRBJ2-7, with D perhaps TRBD1 (6 bases). V shed 5 bases and J shed 4 bases, with 21 bases lying between them. The V gene's germline CDR1 is PRHDT and CDR2 FYEKMQ (reference sequence). CDR3 length equals 16 residues. The chain's CDR3 is CASSAVQDSGRYEQYF. Written as DNA, the CDR3 is TGTGCCAGCAGCGCCGTGCAGGACAGCGGCAGGTACGAGCAGTACTTC.

This clone was seen only a few times. The chain carries TRBV18 and TRBJ2-5; 10 nucleotides agree with TRBD2. Germline values: CDR1 KGHSH, CDR2 LQKENI. Unmatched junction bases numbered 6, after V lost 5 bases and J lost 0 bases. CDR3 length equals 16 residues. CDR3 sequence (DNA): TGTGCCAGCTCATCCCGGACTAGCGGCTACCAAGAGACCCAGTACTTC. Protein sequence: CASSSRTSGYQETQYF.

The chain uses TRBV5-6 and TRBJ2-3; TRBD2 matches at 7 bases. Trimming cost V 1 base and J 2 bases; bases outside gene matches: 4. This CDR3 comprises 15 residues. Per germline, CDR1 SGHDT and CDR2 YYEEEE. The CDR3 loop reads CASSLSSGNTDTQYF. CDR3 bases: TGTGCCAGCAGCTTGTCTAGCGGCAACACAGATACGCAGTATTTT.

This clone turned up a few times. The chain carries TRBV4-2 and TRBJ2-1; D unclear. V lost 3 bases and J 4 bases, leaving 4 bases between the germline ends. The CDR3 runs to 12 residues. CDR1 is LGHNA and CDR2 is YNFKEQ in the germline V gene. DNA of the CDR3: TGTGCCAGCAGCCATCAATACAATGAGCAGTTCTTC. Residues: CASSHQYNEQFF.

V is TRBV10-3 and J is TRBJ2-5, with 9 bases aligning to TRBD2. J gave up 3 bases and V 1 base, and 9 bases lay outside the gene matches. The CDR3 contains 17 residues. Germline loops: CDR1 ENHRY, CDR2 SYGVKD. CDR3 region: CAISEYAREGRKETQYF. The CDR3 DNA reads TGTGCCATCAGTGAGTACGCGCGGGAGGGCCGAAAAGAGACCCAGTACTTC.

This clone was counted only a few times. The CDR3 nucleotides read TGTGCCATCAGTCCGGGTAGCACAGATACGCAGTATTTT. It specifies CAISPGSTDTQYF. The chain uses TRBV10-3 and TRBJ2-3; unclear D gene. The CDR3 runs 13 residues. The germline V gene has CDR1 ENHRY and CDR2 SYGVKD. V was cut by 5 bases and J by 0 bases, with 6 bases left in between.

The J gene is TRBJ2-5, the V gene TRBV30, with 12 bases identical to TRBD2. Germline V gene sequence: CDR1 GTSNPN, CDR2 SVGIG (reference sequence). The CDR3 loop spans 16 amino acids. The V segment lost 0 bases and the J segment 4 bases; nucleotides outside the gene matches: 6. CDR3 DNA: TGTGCCTGGAGTGTTGGGACTAGCGGGCACCCAGAGACCCAGTACTTC. Its translation is CAWSVGTSGHPETQYF. Full variable domain (rest looked up from reference TRBV30 and TRBJ2-5): SQTIHQWPATLVQPVGSPLSLECTVEGTSNPNLYWYRQAAGRGLQLLFYSVGIGQISSEVPQNLSASRPQDRQFILSSKKLLLSDSGFYLCAWSVGTSGHPETQYFGPGTRLLVL.

The chain uses TRBV28 and TRBJ1-1; D call uncertain. This CDR3 comprises 12 residues. Germline CDR1 is MDHEN and CDR2 is SYDVKM. V gave up 2 bases and J gave up 5 bases, with 6 bases separating them. In DNA form, the CDR3 reads TGTGCCAGCAGTTTAGAGGGTACTGAAGCTTTCTTT. Protein: CASSLEGTEAFF.

This clone was observed once. The chain uses TRBV5-1 and TRBJ2-3; 7 bases fit TRBD1. The germline CDR1 and CDR2 sequences are SGHRS and YFSETQ. CDR3 length: 14 residues. CDR3 bases: TGCGCAAGTAGACAGGGAAGTGGTGCAGATACGCAGTATTTT. Translation: CASRQGSGADTQYF.

This clone was found a few times. The V call is TRBV30, the J call TRBJ1-4, with D hard to call. Trimming pared 0 bases from V and 3 bases from J, leaving 11 bases between. Germline V gives CDR1 GTSNPN, CDR2 SVGIG (reference sequence). This CDR3 has 15 amino acids. CDR3: CAWSVLVKANEKLFF. The CDR3 region has the DNA TGTGCCTGGAGTGTACTGGTGAAAGCTAATGAAAAACTGTTTTTT.

This clone has just a few counts. Here the CDR3 reads CSVGNGEQYF. DNA for the CDR3: TGCAGCGTCGGCAATGGGGAGCAGTACTTC. V usage is TRBV29-1 and J usage is TRBJ2-7; unclear D gene. V was cut by 6 bases and J by 7 bases, with 10 bases left in between. Germline V gene data show CDR1 as SQVTM and CDR2 as ANQGSEA. The CDR3 is made up of 10 amino acids.

The chain uses TRBV4-3 and TRBJ2-7; 8 bases align to TRBD2. Germline V gives CDR1 LGHNA, CDR2 YSLEER. V shed 1 base, J shed 3 bases, and the junction held 14 bases outside the gene matches. The CDR3 loop spans 18 amino acids. This chain's CDR3 is CASSQGLEGPSGSYEQYF. DNA for the CDR3: TGCGCCAGCAGCCAAGGGCTGGAGGGGCCCAGCGGGAGCTACGAGCAGTACTTC.

This clone has more than one count but fewer than ten. This rearrangement joins TRBV14 to TRBJ2-7; D is perhaps TRBD1 or TRBD2 (5 bases each). Germline V CDR1 and CDR2: SGHDN, FVKESK. The ends were cut back, 4 bases at V and 6 bases at J, with 7 bases in the middle. The CDR3 is 11 amino acids. CDR3 bases: TGTGCCAGCAGCCTGGGACCCGAGCAGTACTTC. Its translation: CASSLGPEQYF.